This TCR beta chain came from a study of blood T cell repertoires in COVID-19. About the research overall: Collection of acute and convalescent COVID-19 samples took place in the United States, Italy and Spain. The cDNA or gDNA used as material had been derived from T cells, B-cell-depleted T cells, or PBMCs.

After removal of 6 bases from V and 6 bases from J, the junction contained 4 bases not matched to a gene. The CDR3 length is 13 residues. The germline V gene has CDR1 LNHDA and CDR2 SQIVND (reference sequence). In the original analysis: Nucleated cell counts were estimated from reference gene primer amplification. The repertoire was sequenced with immunoSEQ multiplex PCR; TCRdb's copy has only in-frame clones and lacks some. That table is the source of V, J and clone size, and D and trimming were worked out from the DNA. The sample records just over 200,000 clones, under 90% being singletons. The sequencing input was peripheral blood. This rearrangement joins TRBV19 to TRBJ1-2; 10 bases match TRBD1. The receptor's source is a man older than 75 with acute or convalescent COVID-19. CDR3 DNA: TGTGCCAGTAGGAGAGGGACAGGGGATGGCTACACCTTC. It encodes CASRRGTGDGYTF. The variable domain in full, with the rest retrieved from reference TRBV19 and TRBJ1-2, is DGGITQSPKYLFRKEGQNVTLSCEQNLNHDAMYWYRQDPGQGLRLIYYSQIVNDFQKGDIAEGYSVSREKKESFPLTVTSAQKNPTAFYLCASRRGTGDGYTFGSGTRLTVV.